The 2 T cell receptor beta chains below were found in one sample sequenced in a study of molecular identifiers for immune sequencing clone quantification. From the PCR reads, TCRdb called clonotypes with MiXCR, one entry per CDR3 protein. The table lists around 480,000 distinct CDR3 sequences, around 23% of them singletons. The sequenced material came from naive CD8+ T cells from blood, with Jurkat cell RNA spiked in. The sample's subset: FACS-sorted CD8+CD4-CCR7+CD45RA+ naive T cells. These receptors were obtained from a human donor in good health. Some libraries in this study had Jurkat cell RNA spiked in.

Comments on this clonotype: Just one base apart from a much larger clone, this may be a read error. The chain joins TRBV4-1 to TRBJ2-6; D call uncertain. The CDR3 sequence is 17 residues long. The ends were cut back, 0 bases at V and 0 bases at J, with 9 bases in the middle. Germline V lookup: CDR1 MGHRA, CDR2 YSYEKL. The chain's CDR3 is CASSQDSAVSGANVLTF. CDR3 nucleotide sequence: TGCGCCAGCAGCCAAGATTCGGCCGTCTCTGGGGCCAACGTCCTGACTTTC.

The sample holds a few counts of this clonotype. The DNA is left out, because the CDR3 cannot be placed on it with certainty; the CDR3 is given as TCRdb lists it. The J gene is TRBJ2-7, the V gene TRBV19; TRBD1, as called in the table, went unchecked against the DNA. The CDR3 length is 15 residues, termini included. Germline V gene data show CDR1 as LNHDA and CDR2 as SQIVND (reference sequence). CDR3 amino acids: CASSFGPGRYYEQYF.